These T cell receptor beta chains were read from a single sample in a study of cytomegalovirus exposure and HLA in healthy donors. This table comes from immunoSEQ multiplex PCR, and its TCRdb copy is limited to in-frame clones, with some not included. Among about 170,000 clones, 62% were seen once, and the ten largest hold less than 3%. Material: PBMCs. Every receptor here comes from a man aged 35 to 55 in good health and CMV-seronegative. The CDR3 runs from the conserved cysteine through the conserved F or W. Fields, in order: V gene, CDR3 length, J gene, clone size, CDR3 protein. Clone size is stated in some rows and not others, as once, few, many or a class when expanded.

TRBV10-3	11	TRBJ2-1	-	CAISGADEQFF
TRBV7-8	13	TRBJ1-1	-	CASSFRTGTEAFF
TRBV7-2	15	TRBJ1-4	-	CASSLVAGRGEKLFF
TRBV7-9	13	TRBJ2-7	few	CASSSSRGIEQYF
TRBV28	18	TRBJ2-3	-	CASSSPSPPGLSTDTQYF
TRBV19	16	TRBJ1-5	few	CASNRGGGVGNQPQHF
TRBV6-5	14	TRBJ1-1	-	CAIGDRVGLGEAFF
TRBV5-1	15	TRBJ2-7	-	CASSAAQGNSYEQYF
TRBV28	16	TRBJ2-5	few	CASSFTDRSSQETQYF
TRBV5-1	15	TRBJ1-1	-	CASSSGAQGWTEAFF
TRBV7-2	13	TRBJ2-7	-	CASSHQTGNEQYF
TRBV5-4	15	TRBJ2-2	few	CASSSDREYTGELFF
TRBV21-1	16	TRBJ2-7	once	CASSTQPPGASYEQYF
TRBV7-9	14	TRBJ2-5	-	CASSEVTGTETQYF
TRBV9	16	TRBJ2-3	once	CASSPRTSGNTDTQYF
TRBV2	15	TRBJ1-6	once	CASKIQGSKDSPLHF
TRBV9	16	TRBJ2-1	-	CASSALAGGAYNEQFF
TRBV7-2	15	TRBJ1-2	few	CASSLAAGSSYGYTF
TRBV7-6	14	TRBJ1-4	-	CASSLEQSYEKLFF
TRBV21-1	15	TRBJ2-3	once	CASSKAGRRPDTQYF
TRBV11-2	15	TRBJ2-7	-	CASSHGLAGAYEQYF
TRBV6-4	16	TRBJ2-1	once	CARNGTSGVWYNEQFF
TRBV18	15	TRBJ1-1	-	CASSPGQGEHTEAFF
TRBV5-1	14	TRBJ2-4	-	CASMGDSAKNIQYF
TRBV20-1	11	TRBJ2-3	-	CSAYSPDTQYF
TRBV19	16	TRBJ1-4	-	CASTSPWGGGNEKLFF
TRBV30	13	-	-	CAWSAPGSYEQYF
TRBV7-8	14	TRBJ1-1	few	CASSPRRGAAEAFF
TRBV2	14	TRBJ1-3	few	CASSRQVSGNTIYF
TRBV7-9	19	TRBJ2-6	few	CASSLKKSGGLTGANVLTF
TRBV5-4	14	TRBJ2-1	few	CASSLWGVSNEQFF
TRBV5-1	13	TRBJ2-1	few	CASSLAGLVEQFF
TRBV4-1	15	TRBJ1-1	few	CASSPQTGLNTEAFF
TRBV7-9	14	TRBJ2-5	-	CASSLDRGQETQYF
TRBV2	13	TRBJ1-4	-	CASSGGQDEKLFF
TRBV27	13	TRBJ1-2	-	CASSRGDSFGYTF
TRBV20-1	11	TRBJ2-1	few	CSSGISDEQFF
TRBV5-4	17	TRBJ2-3	-	CASSLAGGQPSTDTQYF
TRBV9	12	-	-	CASSATSYEQYF
TRBV19	18	TRBJ1-1	-	CASSTPPLDRGVNTEAFF
TRBV6-1	16	TRBJ1-3	few	CASSEGPGSSGNTIYF
TRBV29-1	13	TRBJ2-7	-	CSVEMGHTYEQYF